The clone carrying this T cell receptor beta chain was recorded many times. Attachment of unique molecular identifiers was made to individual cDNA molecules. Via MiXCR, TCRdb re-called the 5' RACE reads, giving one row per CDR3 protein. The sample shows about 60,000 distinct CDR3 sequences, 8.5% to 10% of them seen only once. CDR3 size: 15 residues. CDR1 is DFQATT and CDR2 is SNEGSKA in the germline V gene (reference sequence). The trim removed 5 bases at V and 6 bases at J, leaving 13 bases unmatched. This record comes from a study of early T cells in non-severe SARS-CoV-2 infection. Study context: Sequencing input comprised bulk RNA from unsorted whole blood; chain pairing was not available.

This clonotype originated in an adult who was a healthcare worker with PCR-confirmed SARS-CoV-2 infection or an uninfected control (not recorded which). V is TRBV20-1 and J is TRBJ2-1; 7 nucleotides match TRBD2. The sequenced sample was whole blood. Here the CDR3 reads CSAPPQAGLSNEQFF. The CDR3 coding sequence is TGCAGTGCTCCCCCCCAAGCGGGGTTGTCCAATGAGCAGTTCTTC.